These 4 T cell receptor beta chains share one sample of origin, sequenced in a study of T cell responses to AZD1222 COVID-19 vaccine. The repertoire was sequenced with immunoSEQ multiplex PCR; TCRdb's copy has only in-frame clones and lacks some. The sample shows around 180,000 clones, around 90% of them seen only once. The source was peripheral blood, collected on day 0 of AZD1222 vaccination. The receptors here all came from an adult in good health.

V usage is TRBV28 and J usage is TRBJ1-5; 9 bases line up with TRBD1. From germline, CDR1 is MDHEN and CDR2 SYDVKM. The CDR3 is 15 amino acids. The junction had 8 bases not matched to a gene; V was cut back by 2 bases and J by 9 bases. The DNA of the CDR3 is TGTGCCAGCAGTTTAGTCCTGGGACAGGGAGCGCCCCAGCATTTT. Protein product: CASSLVLGQGAPQHF.

V usage is TRBV5-5 and J usage is TRBJ2-5; D uncertain. Looked up from germline, CDR1 is SGHKS and CDR2 is YYEKEE (reference sequence). The ends were cut back, 0 bases at V and 5 bases at J, with 14 bases in the middle. The CDR3 contains 15 residues. CDR3 in amino acids: CASSLAYSHTETQYF. CDR3 sequence (DNA): TGTGCCAGCAGCTTGGCTTATAGCCATACTGAGACCCAGTACTTC. The variable domain in full, completed from reference TRBV5-5 and TRBJ2-5, reads DAGVTQSPTHLIKTRGQQVTLRCSPISGHKSVSWYQQVLGQGPQFIFQYYEKEERGRGNFPDRFSARQFPNYSSELNVNALLLGDSALYLCASSLAYSHTETQYFGPGTRLLVL.

The genes are TRBV6-5 and TRBJ1-3, with D possibly being TRBD1 (6 bases). The CDR3 loop spans 14 amino acids. Germline CDR1 is MNHEY and CDR2 is SVGAGI. Trimming took off 6 bases at V and 2 bases at J, with 11 bases between the two ends. In DNA form, the CDR3 reads TGTGCCAGCAGCGAGGGGGGAACTGGAAACACCATATATTTT. As protein: CASSEGGTGNTIYF.

V is TRBV6-4 and J is TRBJ1-2; 7 positions agree with TRBD1. Germline values: CDR1 MRHNA, CDR2 SNTAGT. The junction had 2 bases not matched to a gene; V was cut back by 4 bases and J by 0 bases. CDR3 length: 14 amino acids. Written as DNA, the CDR3 is TGTGCCAGCAGTGGGACAGGACCTAACTATGGCTACACCTTC. It encodes CASSGTGPNYGYTF.